A single sample gave rise to the 17 T cell receptor beta chains below, sequenced in a study of T cells in Graves' hyperthyroidism and ophthalmopathy. Regions amplified from RNA transcripts were the TCR beta CDR3 regions. HTBI primers were the set used in a first-round RT-PCR of the TCR CDR3. In TCRdb, the multiplex PCR reads were re-called with MiXCR into one record per CDR3 protein. In the table there are about 520,000 distinct CDR3 sequences, approximately 25% of which are singletons. Source material: blood. These receptors were obtained from a woman aged 25-40 years with Graves' ophthalmopathy.

This clonotype appeared many times. CDR3 nucleotide sequence: TGCAGCGTTGTCCTGAACACTGAAGCTTTCTTT. Its protein is CSVVLNTEAFF. The rearrangement joins TRBV29-1 to TRBJ1-1; D remains unclear. Trimming took 4 bases from V and 0 from J, leaving 3 bases between them. Germline V lookup: CDR1 SQVTM, CDR2 ANQGSEA. CDR3 length: 11 amino acids.

This clonotype came up many times. The rearrangement uses TRBV9 and TRBJ2-7; a possible D gene is TRBD2 (5 bases). CDR1 is SGDLS, CDR2 YYNGEE, per germline. CDR3 size: 15 residues. Trimming shortened V by 0 bases and J by 6 bases, and 16 bases separated the two germline ends. CDR3 region: CASSVDTGSLSEQYF. In DNA, the CDR3 is TGTGCCAGCAGCGTAGACACGGGGAGCCTCTCCGAGCAGTACTTC.

The sample holds many counts of this clonotype. The chain joins TRBV19 to TRBJ1-2; D not resolved. V lost 6 bases and J 0 bases, leaving 14 bases between the germline ends. The CDR3 loop spans 15 amino acids. The V gene's germline CDR1 is LNHDA and CDR2 SQIVND (reference sequence). CDR3 in DNA: TGTGCCAGTAGCCCCCCCGGGTCGGCTAACTATGGCTACACCTTC. Amino acid sequence: CASSPPGSANYGYTF.

V gene TRBV9 combines with J gene TRBJ1-1; 11 bases are a match to TRBD1. The CDR3 is 18 amino acids. V was clipped by 4 bases and J by 4 bases; unmatched bases: 15. Germline values: CDR1 SGDLS, CDR2 YYNGEE. DNA of the CDR3: TGTGCCAGCAGCCCTACTCTACCTGGACAGGGGGCGCCCACTGAAGCTTTCTTT. Translation: CASSPTLPGQGAPTEAFF.

The chain links TRBV19 to TRBJ1-1; tentative D call: TRBD1 (6 bases). The V and J ends lost 10 bases and 5 bases respectively, with 17 bases between them. The CDR3 has 13 residues. The germline gives CDR1 LNHDA, CDR2 SQIVND (reference sequence). The CDR3 sequence is CATQWGARTEAFF. CDR3 sequence (DNA): TGTGCCACCCAATGGGGGGCGAGGACTGAAGCTTTCTTT. Complete variable domain (other parts from reference TRBV19 and TRBJ1-1): DGGITQSPKYLFRKEGQNVTLSCEQNLNHDAMYWYRQDPGQGLRLIYYSQIVNDFQKGDIAEGYSVSREKKESFPLTVTSAQKNPTAFYLCATQWGARTEAFFGQGTRLTVV.

This clonotype was recorded a few times. This chain uses TRBV19 with TRBJ1-5; a possible D gene is TRBD1 (5 bases). Trimming pared 3 bases from V and 3 bases from J, leaving 12 bases between. This CDR3 is built from 15 residues. In germline, CDR1 is LNHDA, CDR2 SQIVND (reference sequence). CDR3 amino acids: CASSMPGGSNQPQHF. CDR3 bases: TGTGCCAGTAGTATGCCGGGGGGGTCCAATCAGCCCCAGCATTTT.

This clonotype was observed at least ten times. The V call is TRBV27, the J call TRBJ1-1; 7 bases fit TRBD1. The CDR3 extends over 12 amino acids. V dropped 5 bases and J dropped 8; count of bases not matched to a gene: 5. CDR1 is MNHEY, CDR2 SMNVEV, per germline (reference sequence). The CDR3 protein is CASSHRQGEAFF. The CDR3, as DNA: TGTGCCAGCAGTCACAGACAGGGCGAAGCTTTCTTT.

The chain couples TRBV29-1 to TRBJ1-2; D is uncertain. CDR1 and CDR2 (germline): SQVTM, ANQGSEA. V was shortened by 0 bases and J by 4 bases, with 9 bases between the two germline ends. This CDR3 contains 13 residues. The CDR3 sequence is CSVEDPSLYGYTF. CDR3 DNA sequence: TGCAGCGTTGAAGATCCGTCACTCTATGGCTACACCTTC.

This clonotype has at least ten counts. For the CDR3, the DNA is TGCGCCAGCAGCCAATTCTCTGGGGCCAACGTCCTGACTTTC. Protein: CASSQFSGANVLTF. This sequence joins TRBV4-1 and TRBJ2-6; no definite D call. The CDR3 sequence is 14 residues long. The germline V gene has CDR1 MGHRA and CDR2 YSYEKL. V dropped 2 bases and J dropped 0 bases, with 2 bases sitting between them.

There are many counts of this clonotype. The rearrangement uses TRBV2 and TRBJ1-2, with 8 bases fitting TRBD1. Germline trimming cut 8 bases from V and 7 bases from J; bases unmatched to any gene: 3. Germline values: CDR1 SNHLY, CDR2 FYNNEI. The CDR3 consists of 11 residues. CDR3 sequence: CASRRGLGYTF. CDR3 bases: TGTGCCAGCCGCAGGGGGCTTGGCTACACCTTC.

A few counts support this clonotype. The V call is TRBV5-1, the J call TRBJ2-5, with a possible D match to TRBD2 (7 bases). CDR1 and CDR2 from the germline V gene are SGHRS and YFSETQ. V dropped 4 bases and J dropped 1 base, with 14 bases sitting between them. The CDR3 length is 15 residues. The CDR3 loop is CASSRTGGFQETQYF. CDR3 DNA: TGCGCCAGCAGCAGGACGGGGGGCTTCCAAGAGACCCAGTACTTC.

This rearrangement joins TRBV27 to TRBJ1-2; 10 bases align to TRBD1. Germline loops: CDR1 MNHEY, CDR2 SMNVEV (reference sequence). The CDR3 runs 14 residues. The J segment lost 8 bases and the V segment lost 5 bases, leaving 8 bases of the junction unmatched. The CDR3 protein is CASSESGQGGGYTF. In nucleotides, the CDR3 is TGTGCCAGCAGTGAATCTGGACAGGGGGGCGGCTACACCTTC.

This clonotype was observed at least ten times. The rearrangement uses TRBV24-1 and TRBJ2-7; D is uncertain. V gave up 5 bases and J gave up 4 bases, with 5 bases separating them. The CDR3 is 11 amino acids. Germline V lookup: CDR1 KGHDR, CDR2 SFDVKD. The CDR3 sequence is CATSAGYEQYF. The DNA for the CDR3 is TGTGCCACCAGTGCCGGGTACGAGCAGTACTTC.

Ten or more counts support this clonotype. Germline and junction disagree at one end, which may indicate a read error. The gene calls are TRBV11-2 and TRBJ2-7, with TRBD1 as a possible D gene (5 bases). Per the germline V gene, CDR1 is SGHAT and CDR2 is FQNNGV. The CDR3 has 13 amino acids. The CDR3, as DNA: TGTGCCGGCAGCCCGGTCAGGGTCAACGAGCAGTACTTC. It specifies CAGSPVRVNEQYF.

This clonotype was detected ten times or more. The gene calls are TRBV4-1 and TRBJ2-7, with TRBD1 identical over 10 bases. CDR3 length equals 15 residues. Looked up from germline, CDR1 is MGHRA and CDR2 is YSYEKL. The J segment lost 3 bases and the V segment lost 0 bases, leaving 2 bases of the junction unmatched. The CDR3 DNA follows: TGCGCCAGCAGCCAAGATCGGGACAGGGGCTACGAGCAGTACTTC. This encodes CASSQDRDRGYEQYF.

This clonotype has just a few counts. The CDR3 sequence: CASSLAGGVGSDTQYF. CDR3 DNA sequence: TGTGCCAGCAGCTTAGCAGGGGGGGTAGGATCAGATACGCAGTATTTT. This chain links TRBV7-6 with TRBJ2-3, with D perhaps TRBD2 (7 bases). Germline V gene data show CDR1 as SGHVS and CDR2 as FNYEAQ. The V end was cut by 0 bases, the J end by 4 bases, with 14 bases between. The CDR3 is made up of 16 amino acids.

As for this clonotype: Sequence at one end of the junction differs from germline and may be a read error. V is TRBV12-3 or TRBV12-4 and J is TRBJ2-7, with D possibly being TRBD1 (5 bases). CDR3 size: 13 residues. The CDR3 bases are TGTGTCAGCAGCTACCAGGGTAGTGGCGAGCAGTACTTC. The encoded protein is CVSSYQGSGEQYF.